This T cell receptor (beta chain) was captured in a study of T cells after somatic rescue of genetic block. Libraries were prepared by immunoSEQ multiplex PCR; TCRdb keeps only in-frame clonotypes and omits some of them. Counted here are under 150,000 clones, 80% to 95% occurring once; the ten biggest clones make up over 1.1%. V was trimmed by 2 bases and J by 0 bases, leaving 17 bases between them. CDR3 length: 17 amino acids. Germline V gene lookup returns CDR1 SGHKS and CDR2 YYEKEE (reference sequence). The origin of this receptor is a woman aged 18-35 years. Source material: peripheral blood mononuclear cells (PBMCs). The chain has TRBV5-5 and TRBJ1-1; D gene unclear. CDR3 sequence reads: CASSFVVGPLMNTEAFF. The CDR3 DNA reads TGTGCCAGCAGCTTCGTGGTCGGACCTCTCATGAACACTGAAGCTTTCTTT. Full variable domain (outside the CDR3, taken from reference TRBV5-5 and TRBJ1-1): DAGVTQSPTHLIKTRGQQVTLRCSPISGHKSVSWYQQVLGQGPQFIFQYYEKEERGRGNFPDRFSARQFPNYSSELNVNALLLGDSALYLCASSFVVGPLMNTEAFFGQGTRLTVV.